What follows are 15 T cell receptor beta chains derived from one specimen sequenced in a study of PD-1 blockade in classical Hodgkin lymphoma. Method: immunoSEQ multiplex PCR; TCRdb's copy keeps in-frame clones and lacks some. The sample lists over 80,000 clones, over 75% seen once, with 9.4% in the top ten. Stated time point: cycle 4 day 1 (C4D1), after less than 7 weeks of nivolumab. Each patient relapsed following autologous stem cell transplantation, and prior brentuximab vedotin exposure differed. The specimen comprised peripheral blood mononuclear cells (PBMCs), sampled before the fourth cycle of nivolumab. All receptors derive from a human donor with classical Hodgkin lymphoma.

Only a few counts were recorded for this clone. The chain couples TRBV15 to TRBJ2-7; D not resolved. Deletions cut 5 bases from V and 3 bases from J, with 5 bases between. Germline values: CDR1 LNHNV, CDR2 YYDKDF (reference sequence). The CDR3 contains 11 residues. The CDR3 nucleotides read TGTGCCACCAGCGCAAACTACGAGCAGTACTTC. It specifies CATSANYEQYF.

In this sample, this clone turned up once. The chain carries TRBV6-1 and TRBJ1-2, with TRBD1 identical over 9 bases. The germline V gene has CDR1 MNHNS and CDR2 SASEGT. The CDR3 runs 17 residues. V lost 3 bases, J lost 0 bases, and 8 bases stayed unmatched. The DNA of the CDR3 is TGTGCCAGCAGTGAGAGGACAGGGGATTTAGCTAACTATGGCTACACCTTC. Amino acid sequence: CASSERTGDLANYGYTF.

As to this clone: Mismatch with germline at one junction end may stem from a read error. This CDR3 reads CAISDGTVSGKQYF. DNA of the CDR3: TGTGCCATCAGTGATGGGACAGTCTCGGGTAAGCAGTACTTC. This chain uses TRBV6-1 with TRBJ2-7; 7 nucleotides match TRBD1. This CDR3 spans 14 amino acids. The germline V gene has CDR1 MNHNS and CDR2 SASEGT.

This clone showed up just a few times. The chain has TRBV10-3 and TRBJ1-6; D possibly corresponds to TRBD1 (5 bases). This CDR3 has 12 residues. The V and J ends lost 8 bases and 6 bases respectively, with 8 bases between them. Germline V CDR1 and CDR2: ENHRY, SYGVKD. CDR3 sequence (DNA): TGTGCCATCCAGGGTATTAATTCACCCCTCCACTTT. Protein product: CAIQGINSPLHF.

The chain uses TRBV5-5 and TRBJ1-2; no firm D call. Germline V gene sequence: CDR1 SGHKS, CDR2 YYEKEE (reference sequence). The CDR3 is 15 residues long. V was trimmed by 0 bases and J by 3 bases, leaving 12 bases between them. The chain's CDR3 is CASSLVRVRDYGYTF. CDR3 in DNA: TGTGCCAGCAGCTTGGTCCGGGTTCGGGACTATGGCTACACCTTC.

The V gene is TRBV7-9, the J gene TRBJ2-2, with D uncertain. The CDR3 runs 16 residues. Germline V CDR1 and CDR2: SEHNR, FQNEAQ (reference sequence). Trimming left V 2 bases short and J 0 bases short, with 10 bases between. The CDR3 nucleotides are TGTGCCAGCAGCTTAAGGCAGGCCGCGAACACCGGGGAGCTGTTTTTT. This gives the protein CASSLRQAANTGELFF.

The chain is built from TRBV6-6 and TRBJ1-2; 7 bases agree with TRBD1. The germline CDR1 and CDR2 sequences are MNHNY and SVGAGI (reference sequence). V was pared by 2 bases and J by 6 bases, with 9 bases of the junction left unmatched. The CDR3 sequence is 15 residues long. The CDR3 here is CASSYAAQGIDGYTF. The CDR3 DNA follows: TGTGCCAGCAGTTACGCTGCACAGGGGATTGATGGCTACACCTTC.

The rearrangement links TRBV9 to TRBJ1-3; TRBD1 might be the D (5 bases). CDR3 length: 14 amino acids. CDR1 and CDR2 (germline): SGDLS, YYNGEE. The germline V and J ends were trimmed by 0 bases and 9 bases, with 13 bases remaining between them. The CDR3, as DNA: TGTGCCAGCAGCGTAGAGGGGTTGGAGGGCACCATATATTTT. Its translation: CASSVEGLEGTIYF.

The V gene is TRBV18, the J gene TRBJ1-2, with 10 nucleotides matching TRBD1. CDR1 and CDR2 (germline): KGHSH, LQKENI. The CDR3 totals 16 residues. The V gene end was trimmed by 6 bases and the J gene end by 2 bases; junction bases not matched to a gene: 9. The chain's CDR3 is CASSGGTGATNYGYTF. The CDR3 coding sequence is TGTGCCAGCTCGGGCGGGACAGGGGCGACAAACTATGGCTACACCTTC.

The chain joins TRBV6-5 to TRBJ1-1; 9 bases align to TRBD1. V lost 6 bases, J lost 6 bases, and 8 bases stayed unmatched. The CDR3 is 14 amino acids. Germline V lookup: CDR1 MNHEY, CDR2 SVGAGI. CDR3 nucleotide sequence: TGTGCCAGCAGATTCACAGGGGGCCAACCTGAAGCTTTCTTT. Its protein product is CASRFTGGQPEAFF.

The genes are TRBV19 and TRBJ1-2; D is uncertain. The germline V gene has CDR1 LNHDA and CDR2 SQIVND (reference sequence). The CDR3 has 13 amino acids. The germline V and J ends were trimmed by 3 bases and 6 bases, with 11 bases remaining between them. The CDR3 is CASSIVTHDGYTF. CDR3 in DNA: TGTGCCAGTAGTATCGTTACACACGATGGCTACACCTTC.

The chain has TRBV28 and TRBJ2-5; tentatively, D is TRBD1 or TRBD2 (7 bases each). CDR1 MDHEN and CDR2 SYDVKM come from the germline V gene. The CDR3 consists of 13 residues. The ends were cut back, 5 bases at V and 4 bases at J, with 11 bases in the middle. CDR3 DNA sequence: TGTGCCAGCAGTCCAGGGGGGGGAGAGACCCAGTACTTC. Amino acids: CASSPGGGETQYF.

The V gene is TRBV6-1, the J gene TRBJ1-1; D ambiguous. CDR1 is MNHNS and CDR2 is SASEGT in the germline V gene. CDR3 length: 19 amino acids. With 2 bases removed from V and 2 bases from J, the gap between germline ends came to 24 bases. The CDR3 loop is CASSETPTAALGINTEAFF. In nucleotides, the CDR3 is TGTGCCAGCAGTGAAACCCCTACCGCGGCGCTGGGAATTAACACTGAAGCTTTCTTT.

This chain connects TRBV19 to TRBJ1-2; D not certain. In germline, CDR1 is LNHDA, CDR2 SQIVND (reference sequence). Deletions cut 5 bases from V and 7 bases from J, with 17 bases between. This CDR3 spans 14 amino acids. CDR3 protein: CASSLGTGSGGYTF. CDR3 nucleotides: TGTGCCAGTAGTCTCGGAACGGGGTCCGGTGGCTACACCTTC.

CDR3: CASSYLFDSGAYF. The CDR3 nucleotides read TGTGCCAGCAGTTACCTCTTCGATAGCGGGGCGTACTTC. The V gene is TRBV6-6, the J gene TRBJ2-7; 8 nucleotides agree with TRBD2. Germline V gives CDR1 MNHNY, CDR2 SVGAGI (reference sequence). The CDR3 contains 13 residues. V lost 2 bases and J lost 12; bases outside the gene matches: 9.